This entry concerns a single T cell receptor beta chain. The antigen remains undetermined. The data belong to a study of cytomegalovirus exposure and HLA in healthy donors. Findings of the study overall: TCR association rates varied by HLA locus in a later analysis, with DRB1 highest and HLA-C lowest.

Primers for the PCR totalled 60 Vbeta and 13 Jbeta. Clones were read by immunoSEQ multiplex PCR, and TCRdb kept only the in-frame ones, dropping some. The sample consists of roughly 150,000 clones, about 75% of them appearing once. Germline CDR1 and CDR2: MNHEY and SMNVEV (reference sequence). V lost 6 bases, J lost 8 bases, and 7 bases lay in between. The CDR3 extends over 11 amino acids. The source material was PBMCs. This TCR was recovered from a man younger than 35 in good health and CMV-seropositive. The J gene is TRBJ1-4, the V gene TRBV27; TRBD1 is a possible D gene (5 bases). CDR3 loop: CASRGGEKLFF. As DNA, the CDR3 is TGTGCCAGCAGGGGGGGGGAAAAACTGTTTTTT.